This T cell receptor (beta chain) was retrieved from a study of T cells in localized non-small cell lung cancer. Concerning this clone itself: The antigen remains undetermined.

Study conclusions and caveats: Appearances in adjacent lung were noted for a median 57 of the top 100 tumor clones. The study found T cell clonality highest in uninvolved adjacent lung, above tumor.

This table comes from immunoSEQ multiplex PCR, and its TCRdb copy is limited to in-frame clones, with some not included. The sample shows tens of thousands of clones, approximately 84% of them seen only once. CDR3 length: 15 residues. Germline lookup yields CDR1 SGHRS and CDR2 YFSETQ. The ends lost 5 bases at V and 5 bases at J; junction bases unmatched: 5. The source material was peripheral blood, sampled before any cancer treatment. This receptor was obtained from a male donor aged 60 or over with stage III lung adenocarcinoma. This rearrangement joins TRBV5-1 to TRBJ2-2, with 11 bases that match TRBD1. CDR3 bases: TGCGCCAGCAGAACCGGACAGGGGGCAACCGGGGAGCTGTTTTTT. Protein product: CASRTGQGATGELFF.